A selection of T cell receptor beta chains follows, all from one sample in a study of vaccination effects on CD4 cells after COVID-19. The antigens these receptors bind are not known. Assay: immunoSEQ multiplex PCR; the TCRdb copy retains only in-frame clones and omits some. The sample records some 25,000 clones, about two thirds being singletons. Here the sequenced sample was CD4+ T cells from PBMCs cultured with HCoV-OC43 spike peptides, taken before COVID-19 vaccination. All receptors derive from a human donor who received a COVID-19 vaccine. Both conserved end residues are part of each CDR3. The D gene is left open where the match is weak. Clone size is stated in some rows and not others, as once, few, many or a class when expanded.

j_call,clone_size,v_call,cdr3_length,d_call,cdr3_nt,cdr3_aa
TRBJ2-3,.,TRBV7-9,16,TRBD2,TGTGCCAGCAGCGCGGGACTAGCGGGAGCATCAGATACGCAGTATTTT,CASSAGLAGASDTQYF
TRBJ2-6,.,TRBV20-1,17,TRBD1,TGCAGTGCTAGTGGAAGGGGACAGGCGTCTGGGGCCAACGTCCTGACTTTC,CSASGRGQASGANVLTF
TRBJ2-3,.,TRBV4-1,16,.,TGCGCCAGCAGAGATACAGGGTTGGTGCTAACAGATACGCAGTATTTT,CASRDTGLVLTDTQYF
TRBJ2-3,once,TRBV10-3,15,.,TGTGCCATCAGTCCAGGGTACTCTAGCACAGATACGCAGTATTTT,CAISPGYSSTDTQYF